A selection of T cell receptor beta chains follows, all from one sample in a study of control samples from healthy donors and cancer patients. Assay: immunoSEQ multiplex PCR; the TCRdb copy retains only in-frame clones and omits some. Of about 120,000 clones in the sample, roughly 86% are singletons; the top ten hold over 2.5%. The sequenced sample was blood. The receptors stem from a man in his sixties in good health. Both conserved end residues are part of each CDR3. Fields, in order: J gene, D gene, V gene, clone size, CDR3 protein, CDR3 DNA. The D gene is left open where the match is weak. Clone size is shown for a subset of rows, as once, few, many or a class of expanded clone.

TRBJ1-5,NA,TRBV6-2/TRBV6-3,NA,CASSYSQGYQPQHF,TGTGCCAGCAGTTACTCGCAGGGTTATCAGCCCCAGCATTTT
TRBJ1-1,NA,TRBV2,once,CASSAQVYTEAFF,TGTGCCAGCAGTGCACAGGTTTACACTGAAGCTTTCTTT
TRBJ2-3,TRBD2,TRBV7-2,NA,CASSVGGGAGYTDTQYF,TGTGCCAGCAGCGTCGGGGGGGGCGCAGGTTACACAGATACGCAGTATTTT
TRBJ1-2,NA,TRBV5-6,NA,CASSLSPSSGNGYTF,TGTGCCAGCAGCTTGAGTCCCTCGAGCGGGAATGGCTACACCTTC
TRBJ2-7,NA,TRBV6-6,NA,CASTPTEGHYEQYF,TGTGCCAGCACCCCGACCGAGGGGCACTACGAGCAGTACTTC
TRBJ2-7,NA,TRBV7-2,NA,CASSVGRSSYEQYF,TGTGCCAGCAGCGTGGGACGGAGCTCCTACGAGCAGTACTTC
TRBJ1-4,TRBD1,TRBV3-1/TRBV3-2,NA,CATGAGGGTNEKLFF,TGTGCCACCGGGGCAGGGGGGGGAACTAATGAAAAACTGTTTTTT
TRBJ2-1,NA,TRBV19,NA,CASSIDSRYRTPIEQFF,TGTGCCAGTAGTATAGATAGCCGATACAGGACCCCAATCGAGCAGTTCTTC
TRBJ1-2,NA,TRBV27,NA,CASKMGSTNYGYTF,TGTGCCAGCAAGATGGGTTCAACTAACTATGGCTACACCTTC
TRBJ2-7,NA,TRBV25-1,once,CASSGGSEQYF,TGTGCCAGCAGTGGGGGTAGCGAGCAGTACTTC
TRBJ2-1,TRBD2,TRBV11-2,NA,CASSLGGIAGGEQFF,TGTGCCAGCAGCTTAGGCGGGATAGCGGGGGGCGAGCAGTTCTTC
TRBJ1-3,NA,TRBV2,NA,CASSEPKGLSGNTIYF,TGTGCCAGCAGTGAACCTAAAGGACTCTCTGGAAACACCATATATTTT
TRBJ2-6,NA,TRBV7-9,NA,CASSLGGPQGPLLTF,TGTGCCAGCAGCTTAGGAGGGCCACAGGGTCCCCTTCTGACTTTC
TRBJ2-7,NA,TRBV21-1,NA,CASSKPGQGLYEQYF,TGTGCCAGCAGCAAACCGGGACAGGGCCTCTACGAGCAGTACTTC
TRBJ2-7,NA,TRBV11-1,NA,CASSLALYNYYEQYF,TGTGCCAGCAGCTTAGCGCTTTATAACTATTACGAGCAGTACTTC
TRBJ2-1,NA,TRBV5-1,NA,CASNPGGISSYNEQFF,TGCGCCAGCAACCCTGGAGGGATCAGCTCCTACAATGAGCAGTTCTTC
TRBJ2-2,NA,TRBV19,NA,CASKGRTAGTGELFF,TGTGCCAGTAAAGGCCGGACAGCGGGAACCGGGGAGCTGTTTTTT
TRBJ1-2,NA,TRBV11-2,NA,CASSLGGGLDGYTF,TGTGCCAGCAGCTTGGGCGGGGGGCTAGATGGCTACACCTTC
TRBJ1-1,NA,TRBV19,few,CASSLTFGGNTEAFF,TGTGCCAGTAGTCTTACCTTCGGAGGGAACACTGAAGCTTTCTTT
TRBJ1-4,NA,TRBV7-9,NA,CASRGAQKGLLFNEKLFF,TGTGCCAGCAGGGGGGCTCAAAAAGGGCTTCTCTTTAATGAAAAACTGTTTTTT
TRBJ1-3,NA,TRBV6-1,once,CASSESTGSGNTIYF,TGTGCCAGCAGTGAATCCACAGGCTCTGGAAACACCATATATTTT
TRBJ1-1,NA,TRBV10-2,NA,CASSPIWGLNTEAFF,TGCGCCAGCAGTCCCATCTGGGGGTTGAACACTGAAGCTTTCTTT
TRBJ2-3,NA,TRBV7-6,NA,CASSLGVGTTTDTQYF,TGTGCCAGCAGCTTAGGTGTTGGGACCACTACAGATACGCAGTATTTT
TRBJ2-1,NA,TRBV7-3,NA,CASSSDRSSYNEQFF,TGTGCCAGCAGCTCCGACAGGAGCTCCTACAATGAGCAGTTCTTC
TRBJ1-5,NA,TRBV19,NA,CASSLPDAPQHF,TGTGCCAGTAGTCTACCTGACGCTCCCCAGCATTTT
TRBJ2-3,TRBD2,TRBV27,NA,CASSPRTSLVRDTQYF,TGTGCCAGCAGTCCCCGGACTAGTTTGGTGCGGGATACGCAGTATTTT
TRBJ1-6,NA,TRBV7-3,NA,CASSLNWGAPLHF,TGTGCCAGCAGCTTAAATTGGGGGGCACCCCTCCACTTT
TRBJ1-5,NA,TRBV18,NA,CASSQGVGNQPQHF,TGTGCCAGCTCACAGGGGGTAGGCAATCAGCCCCAGCATTTT
TRBJ1-6,NA,TRBV7-2,NA,CASSFDSPLHF,TGTGCCAGCAGCTTCGATTCACCCCTCCACTTT
TRBJ2-5,NA,TRBV29-1,NA,CSVVLAVQETQYF,TGCAGCGTTGTCTTGGCGGTGCAAGAGACCCAGTACTTC
TRBJ2-3,NA,TRBV18,NA,CASSPPNARDLLRTDTQYF,TGTGCCAGCTCACCACCGAACGCCCGGGACCTCCTTCGAACAGATACGCAGTATTTT
TRBJ1-5,NA,TRBV14,NA,CASSQGYQHF,TGTGCCAGCAGCCAAGGCTACCAGCATTTT
TRBJ2-3,NA,TRBV6-5,few,CASSQGGVGTDTQYF,TGTGCCAGCAGTCAGGGGGGAGTTGGCACTGATACGCAGTATTTT
TRBJ1-4,TRBD1,TRBV11-2,NA,CASSLDPTGAGEKLFF,TGTGCCAGCAGCTTAGACCCCACAGGGGCGGGTGAAAAACTGTTTTTT
TRBJ1-4,NA,TRBV7-8,NA,CASSRSGEKLFF,TGTGCCAGCAGCCGTAGTGGTGAAAAACTGTTTTTT
TRBJ2-5,NA,TRBV6-1,NA,CASSEGWEETQYF,TGTGCCAGCAGTGAAGGGTGGGAGGAGACCCAGTACTTC
TRBJ1-1,NA,TRBV7-3,NA,CASSRQIPAVGAFF,TGTGCCAGCAGTCGGCAAATCCCCGCAGTGGGGGCTTTCTTT
TRBJ2-3,TRBD2,TRBV6-5,NA,CASSYSGRGLTDTQYF,TGTGCCAGCAGTTACTCGGGGAGGGGACTCACAGATACGCAGTATTTT
TRBJ2-4,NA,TRBV2,NA,CASSEIMNSQNIQYF,TGTGCCAGCAGTGAGATTATGAACAGCCAAAACATTCAGTACTTC
TRBJ2-3,NA,TRBV3-1/TRBV3-2,NA,CASDSTDTQYF,TGTGCCAGCGATAGCACAGATACGCAGTATTTT
TRBJ1-1,NA,TRBV11-1,NA,CASSLTRGTEAFF,TGTGCCAGCAGCTTGACACGGGGCACTGAAGCTTTCTTT
TRBJ1-2,NA,TRBV3-1/TRBV3-2,NA,CASSQGQGLGYTF,TGTGCCAGCAGCCAAGGGCAGGGGTTAGGCTACACCTTC
TRBJ1-4,NA,TRBV6-5,NA,CASSYSTETTNEKLFF,TGTGCCAGCAGTTACTCGACAGAGACAACTAATGAAAAACTGTTTTTT
TRBJ1-5,TRBD1,TRBV28,NA,CASSLDRGRTQPQHF,TGTGCCAGCAGCCTCGACAGGGGTAGAACTCAGCCCCAGCATTTT
TRBJ1-4,NA,TRBV7-2,NA,CASSQQGQTNEKLFF,TGTGCCAGCAGCCAACAGGGTCAAACTAATGAAAAACTGTTTTTT
TRBJ1-5,NA,TRBV5-5,NA,CASSLAEYIQPQHF,TGTGCCAGCAGCTTGGCGGAGTATATACAGCCCCAGCATTTT
TRBJ1-2,NA,TRBV2,NA,CASRWTDGYTF,TGTGCCAGCAGGTGGACGGATGGCTACACCTTC